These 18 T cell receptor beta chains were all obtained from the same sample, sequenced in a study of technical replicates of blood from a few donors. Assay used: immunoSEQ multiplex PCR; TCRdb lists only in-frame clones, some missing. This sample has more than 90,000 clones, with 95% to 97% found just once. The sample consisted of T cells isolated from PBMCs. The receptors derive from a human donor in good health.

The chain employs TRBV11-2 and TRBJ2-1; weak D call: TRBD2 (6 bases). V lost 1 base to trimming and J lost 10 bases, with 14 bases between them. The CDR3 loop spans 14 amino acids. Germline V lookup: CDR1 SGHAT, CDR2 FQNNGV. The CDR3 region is CASSLAGLSMEQFF. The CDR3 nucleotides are TGTGCCAGCAGCTTAGCGGGACTCTCAATGGAGCAGTTCTTC.

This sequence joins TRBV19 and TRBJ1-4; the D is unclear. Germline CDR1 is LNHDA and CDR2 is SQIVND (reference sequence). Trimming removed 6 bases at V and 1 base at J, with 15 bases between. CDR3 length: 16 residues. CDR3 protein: CASSHPGGVTNEKLFF. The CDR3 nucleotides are TGTGCCAGTAGCCACCCCGGCGGGGTAACTAATGAAAAACTGTTTTTT.

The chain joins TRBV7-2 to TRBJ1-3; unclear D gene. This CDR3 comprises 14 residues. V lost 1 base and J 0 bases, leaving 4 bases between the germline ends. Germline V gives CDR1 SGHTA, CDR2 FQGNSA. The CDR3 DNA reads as TGTGCCAGCAGCTTAGACAGCTCTGGAAACACCATATATTTT. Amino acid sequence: CASSLDSSGNTIYF.

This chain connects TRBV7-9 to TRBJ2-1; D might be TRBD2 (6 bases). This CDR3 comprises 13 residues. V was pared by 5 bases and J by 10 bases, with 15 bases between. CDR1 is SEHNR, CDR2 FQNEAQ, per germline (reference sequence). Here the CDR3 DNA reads TGTGCCAGCAGCCTTGGGGGGTTGTTCGAGCAGTTCTTC. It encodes CASSLGGLFEQFF.

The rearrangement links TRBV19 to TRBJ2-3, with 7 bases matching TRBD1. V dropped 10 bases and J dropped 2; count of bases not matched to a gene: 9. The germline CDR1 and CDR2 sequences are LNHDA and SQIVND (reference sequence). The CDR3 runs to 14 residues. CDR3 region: CATHQGQLTDTQYF. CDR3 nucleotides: TGTGCCACTCACCAGGGACAGCTCACAGATACGCAGTATTTT.

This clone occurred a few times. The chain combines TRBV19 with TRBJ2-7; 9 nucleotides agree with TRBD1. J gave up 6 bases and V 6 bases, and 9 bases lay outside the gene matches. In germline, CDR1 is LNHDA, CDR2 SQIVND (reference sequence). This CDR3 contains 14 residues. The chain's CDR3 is CASSTGQGPSEQYF. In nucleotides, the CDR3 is TGTGCCAGTAGCACGGGACAGGGACCCTCCGAGCAGTACTTC.

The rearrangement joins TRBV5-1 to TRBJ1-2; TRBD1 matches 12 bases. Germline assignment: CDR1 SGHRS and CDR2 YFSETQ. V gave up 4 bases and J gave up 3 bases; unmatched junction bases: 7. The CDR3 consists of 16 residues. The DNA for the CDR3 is TGCGCCAGCAGCCTGGGACAGGGGGCATCCTACTATGGCTACACCTTC. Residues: CASSLGQGASYYGYTF.

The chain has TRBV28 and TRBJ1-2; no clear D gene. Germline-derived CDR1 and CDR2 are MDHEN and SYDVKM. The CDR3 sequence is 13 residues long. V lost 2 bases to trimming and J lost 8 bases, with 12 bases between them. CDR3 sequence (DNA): TGTGCCAGCAGTTTAGTTTCTAAGCGCGGCTACACCTTC. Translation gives CASSLVSKRGYTF.

The CDR3 here is CASRELAGTSGANVLTF. The CDR3 DNA follows: TGTGCCAGCAGAGAACTAGCGGGTACCTCTGGGGCCAACGTCCTGACTTTC. The chain employs TRBV28 and TRBJ2-6; the match to TRBD2 covers 9 bases. With 6 bases clipped from V and 0 bases from J, the junction kept 6 bases outside the gene matches. The V gene's germline CDR1 is MDHEN and CDR2 SYDVKM. CDR3 length: 17 residues. The full variable domain, completed using reference TRBV28 and TRBJ2-6, is DVKVTQSSRYLVKRTGEKVFLECVQDMDHENMFWYRQDPGLGLRLIYFSYDVKMKEKGDIPEGYSVSREKKERFSLILESASTNQTSMYLCASRELAGTSGANVLTFGAGSRLTVL.

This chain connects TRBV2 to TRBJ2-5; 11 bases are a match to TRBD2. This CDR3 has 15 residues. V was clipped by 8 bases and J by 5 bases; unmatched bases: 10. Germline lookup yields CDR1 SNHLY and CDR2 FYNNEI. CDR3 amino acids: CASARGVAGGETQYF. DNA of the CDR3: TGTGCCAGCGCGAGGGGGGTAGCGGGAGGGGAGACCCAGTACTTC.

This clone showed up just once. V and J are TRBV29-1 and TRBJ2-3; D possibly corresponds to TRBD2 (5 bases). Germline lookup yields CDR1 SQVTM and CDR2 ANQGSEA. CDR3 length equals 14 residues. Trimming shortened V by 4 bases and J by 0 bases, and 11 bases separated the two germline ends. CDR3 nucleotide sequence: TGCAGCGTTGCGGGAACTACTAGCACAGATACGCAGTATTTT. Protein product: CSVAGTTSTDTQYF.

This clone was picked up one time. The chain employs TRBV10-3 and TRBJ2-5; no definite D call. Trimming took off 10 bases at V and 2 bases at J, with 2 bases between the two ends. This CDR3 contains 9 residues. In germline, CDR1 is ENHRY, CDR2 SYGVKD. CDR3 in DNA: TGTGCCACTCAAGAGACCCAGTACTTC. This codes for CATQETQYF.

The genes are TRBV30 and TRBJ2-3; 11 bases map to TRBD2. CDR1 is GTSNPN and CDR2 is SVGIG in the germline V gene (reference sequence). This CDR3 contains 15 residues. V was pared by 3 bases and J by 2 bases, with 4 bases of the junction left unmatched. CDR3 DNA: TGTGCCTGGAGCGGACTAGCGGGTTCCACAGATACGCAGTATTTT. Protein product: CAWSGLAGSTDTQYF. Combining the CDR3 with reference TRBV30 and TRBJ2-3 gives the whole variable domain SQTIHQWPATLVQPVGSPLSLECTVEGTSNPNLYWYRQAAGRGLQLLFYSVGIGQISSEVPQNLSASRPQDRQFILSSKKLLLSDSGFYLCAWSGLAGSTDTQYFGPGTRLTVL.

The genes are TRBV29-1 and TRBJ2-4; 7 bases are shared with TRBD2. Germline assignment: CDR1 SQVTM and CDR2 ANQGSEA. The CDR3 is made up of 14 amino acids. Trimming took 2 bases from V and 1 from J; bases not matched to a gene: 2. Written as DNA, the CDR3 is TGCAGCGTTGAAAGGGGAGGGGCCAAAAACATTCAGTACTTC. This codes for CSVERGGAKNIQYF.

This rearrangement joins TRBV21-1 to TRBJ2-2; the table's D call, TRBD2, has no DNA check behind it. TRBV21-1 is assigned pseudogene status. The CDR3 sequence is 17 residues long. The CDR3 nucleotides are TGTGCCAGCAGCCATTACATAAGCGGGAGAGGGATGGGGGAGCTGTTTTTT. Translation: CASSHYISGRGMGELFF.

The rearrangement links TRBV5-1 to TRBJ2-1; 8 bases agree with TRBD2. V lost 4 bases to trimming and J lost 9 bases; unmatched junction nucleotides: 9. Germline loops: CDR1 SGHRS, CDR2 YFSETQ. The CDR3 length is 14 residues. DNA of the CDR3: TGCGCCAGCAGCGCGGCGGGAGGCTGGTCTGAGCAGTTCTTC. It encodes CASSAAGGWSEQFF.

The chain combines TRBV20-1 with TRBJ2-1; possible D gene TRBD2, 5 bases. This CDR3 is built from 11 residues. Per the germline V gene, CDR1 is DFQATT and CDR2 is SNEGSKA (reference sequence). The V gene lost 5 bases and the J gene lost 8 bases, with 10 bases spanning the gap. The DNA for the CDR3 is TGCAGTGCTCGACCTAGCTATGAGCAGTTCTTC. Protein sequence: CSARPSYEQFF.

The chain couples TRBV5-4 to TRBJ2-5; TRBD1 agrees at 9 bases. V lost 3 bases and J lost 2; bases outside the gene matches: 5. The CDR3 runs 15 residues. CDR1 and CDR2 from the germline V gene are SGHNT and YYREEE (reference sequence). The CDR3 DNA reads TGTGCCAGCAGCTACCAGACAGGGGGACAAGAGACCCAGTACTTC. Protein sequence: CASSYQTGGQETQYF.